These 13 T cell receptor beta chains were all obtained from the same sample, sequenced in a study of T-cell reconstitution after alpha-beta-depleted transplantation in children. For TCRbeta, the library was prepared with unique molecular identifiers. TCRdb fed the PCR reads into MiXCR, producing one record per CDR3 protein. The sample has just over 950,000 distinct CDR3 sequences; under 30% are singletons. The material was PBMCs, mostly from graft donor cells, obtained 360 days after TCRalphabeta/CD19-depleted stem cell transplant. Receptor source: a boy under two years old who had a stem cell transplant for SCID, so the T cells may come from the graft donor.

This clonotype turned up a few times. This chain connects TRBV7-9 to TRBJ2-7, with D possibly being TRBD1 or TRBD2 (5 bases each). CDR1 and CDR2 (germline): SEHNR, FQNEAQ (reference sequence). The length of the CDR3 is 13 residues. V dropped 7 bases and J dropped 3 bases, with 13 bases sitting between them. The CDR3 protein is CASNPGAHYEQYF. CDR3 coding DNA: TGTGCCAGCAATCCCGGGGCTCACTACGAGCAGTACTTC.

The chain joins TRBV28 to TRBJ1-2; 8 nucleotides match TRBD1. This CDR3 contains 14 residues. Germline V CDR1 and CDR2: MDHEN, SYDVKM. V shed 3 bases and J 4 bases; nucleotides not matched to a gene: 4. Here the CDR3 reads CASSFQGASYGYTF. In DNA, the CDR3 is TGTGCCAGCAGTTTTCAGGGGGCGAGCTATGGCTACACCTTC.

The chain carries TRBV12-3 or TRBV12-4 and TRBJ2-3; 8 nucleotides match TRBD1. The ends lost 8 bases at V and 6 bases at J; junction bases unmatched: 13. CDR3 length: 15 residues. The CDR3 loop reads CASHASRGPSDTQYF. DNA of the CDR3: TGTGCCAGCCATGCCAGCAGGGGGCCCTCGGATACGCAGTATTTT.

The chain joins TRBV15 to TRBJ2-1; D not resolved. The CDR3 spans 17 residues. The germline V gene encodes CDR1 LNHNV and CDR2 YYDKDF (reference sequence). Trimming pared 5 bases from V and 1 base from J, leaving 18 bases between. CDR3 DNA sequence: TGTGCCACCAGCGATCTTGATTGGCGAATTTCCTACAATGAGCAGTTCTTC. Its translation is CATSDLDWRISYNEQFF.

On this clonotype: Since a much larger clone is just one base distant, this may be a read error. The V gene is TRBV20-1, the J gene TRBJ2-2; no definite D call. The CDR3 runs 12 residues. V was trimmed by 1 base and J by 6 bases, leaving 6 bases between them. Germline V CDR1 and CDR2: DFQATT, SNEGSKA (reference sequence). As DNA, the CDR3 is TGCAGTGCTAGAGCGGGTCCCGGGGAGCTGTTTTTT. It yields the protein CSARAGPGELFF.

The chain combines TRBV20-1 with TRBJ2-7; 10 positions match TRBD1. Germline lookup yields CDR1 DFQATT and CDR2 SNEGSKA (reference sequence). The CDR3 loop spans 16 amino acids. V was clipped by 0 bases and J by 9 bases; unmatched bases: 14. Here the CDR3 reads CSARDQGGTGVHGQYF. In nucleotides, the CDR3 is TGCAGTGCTAGAGATCAGGGGGGGACAGGGGTTCACGGGCAGTACTTC.

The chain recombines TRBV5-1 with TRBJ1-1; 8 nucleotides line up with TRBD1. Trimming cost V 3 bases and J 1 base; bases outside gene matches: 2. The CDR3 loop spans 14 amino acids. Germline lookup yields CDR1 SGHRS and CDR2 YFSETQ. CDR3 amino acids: CASSYGTGNTEAFF. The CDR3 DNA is TGCGCCAGCAGCTACGGGACAGGGAACACTGAAGCTTTCTTT.

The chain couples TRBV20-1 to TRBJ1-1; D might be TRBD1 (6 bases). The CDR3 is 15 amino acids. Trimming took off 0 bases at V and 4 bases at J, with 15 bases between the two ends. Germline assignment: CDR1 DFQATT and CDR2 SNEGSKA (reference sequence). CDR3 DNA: TGCAGTGCTAGAGAAAAAACAGGGTTGGGCACTGAAGCTTTCTTT. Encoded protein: CSAREKTGLGTEAFF.

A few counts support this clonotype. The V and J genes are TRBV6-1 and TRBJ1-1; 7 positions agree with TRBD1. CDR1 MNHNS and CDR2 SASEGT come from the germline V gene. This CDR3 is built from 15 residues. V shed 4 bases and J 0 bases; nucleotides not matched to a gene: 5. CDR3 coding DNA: TGTGCCAGCAGTGGCCGGGACAGAATGAACACTGAAGCTTTCTTT. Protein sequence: CASSGRDRMNTEAFF.

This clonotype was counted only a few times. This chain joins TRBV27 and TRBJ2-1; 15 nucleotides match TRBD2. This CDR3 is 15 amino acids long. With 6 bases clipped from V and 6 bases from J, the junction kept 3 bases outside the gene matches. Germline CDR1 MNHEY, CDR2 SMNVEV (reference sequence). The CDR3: CASRRGLAGGNEQFF. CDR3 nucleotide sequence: TGTGCCAGCAGGAGGGGACTAGCGGGGGGCAATGAGCAGTTCTTC.

This CDR3 reads CASSRRTGGKETQYF. The CDR3 coding sequence is TGTGCCAGCAGCCGTAGGACAGGGGGCAAAGAGACCCAGTACTTC. The genes are TRBV27 and TRBJ2-5; 11 nucleotides line up with TRBD1. This CDR3 is 15 amino acids long. Germline CDR1 MNHEY, CDR2 SMNVEV (reference sequence). V lost 6 bases and J lost 3; bases outside the gene matches: 6.

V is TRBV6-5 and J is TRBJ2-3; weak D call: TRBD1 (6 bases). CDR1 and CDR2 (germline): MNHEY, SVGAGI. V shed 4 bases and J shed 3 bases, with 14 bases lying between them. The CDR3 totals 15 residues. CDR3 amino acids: CASSFQGTMTDTQYF. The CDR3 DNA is TGTGCCAGCAGTTTTCAAGGGACAATGACAGATACGCAGTATTTT.

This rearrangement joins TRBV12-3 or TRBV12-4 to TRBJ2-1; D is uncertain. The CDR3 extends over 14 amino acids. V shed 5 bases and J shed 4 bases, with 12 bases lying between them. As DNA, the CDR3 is TGTGCCAGCAGTACCGAGTCTGGGTACAATGAGCAGTTCTTC. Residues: CASSTESGYNEQFF.